What follows describes a single T cell receptor (beta chain). Which antigen it targets is not known. Qualities for individual bases were not recorded, and no much larger clone is one base off. The data stem from a study of PD-1 blockade in classical Hodgkin lymphoma (dated by TCRdb to 2020 to 2021). In terms of the full investigation: Nivolumab dosing was 3 mg/kg intravenously every 2 weeks, continuing until either disease progression or unacceptable toxicity. A peripheral blood immune signature of response to PD-1 blockade in classical Hodgkin lymphoma was defined using TCR beta sequencing and CyTOF. Broader findings and caveats from the paper: A significant rise by C4D1 was seen in CD4+ but not CD8+ TCR diversity (p=0.0027 vs p=0.16), with the rise being most apparent in complete responders (p=0.02). Newly diagnosed patients were reported to have lower baseline TCR diversity than healthy donors, and relapsed/refractory patients were reported to have lower baseline TCR diversity still. Trial patients with a complete response had baseline diversity similar to that of newly diagnosed patients, while partial responders and progressors had significantly lower diversity. Only a single clinical trial cohort was studied, and what caused the repertoire differences, possibly disease activity or prior therapy, remained undefined. Diversity was lower in patients who began nivolumab less than 1 year after ASCT, so these patients were left out of later analyses to avoid confounding by immune reconstitution.

V drops 0 bases and J drops 4 bases, leaving 15 bases in between. The germline V gene specifies MNHEY as CDR1 and SVGAGI as CDR2. The CDR3 numbers 16 residues from cysteine through phenylalanine. Of the read, only the CDR3 DNA is kept; its 48 bases are in frame from base 1. The time point label corresponds to: cycle 2 day 1 (C2D1) of nivolumab. All trial patients had relapsed after autologous stem cell transplantation, with cohorts A, B and C differing in prior brentuximab vedotin exposure. The trial cohort included 50 to 70 patients with relapsed/refractory classical Hodgkin lymphoma, and each patient had a best overall response of complete response, partial response or progressive disease. Trial patients were treated with single-agent nivolumab in the multi-cohort phase II CheckMate 205 trial. An independent review committee assessed best overall response by applying the 2007 International Working Group response criteria. Trial PBMCs were collected immediately before nivolumab initiation (C1D1) and during therapy at cycle 2 day 1 and cycle 4 day 1. Peripheral blood was collected in 8 mL Vacutainer Cell Preparation Tubes, from which PBMCs were isolated by centrifugation and then cryopreserved.

Genomic DNA was isolated using the Qiagen DNeasy kit from unsorted PBMCs as well as from negatively selected CD4+ and CD8+ fractions. TCR beta CDR3 regions were subjected to amplification by immunoSEQ multiplex PCR with primers that anneal to V and J segments. A synthetic immune receptor repertoire was used to minimize amplification bias, and remaining bias was computationally removed after sequencing. The original methods were these. Repertoire diversity was quantified as the Shannon entropy index using custom Python scripts. Unsorted, CD4+ and CD8+ repertoires were analyzed separately, except for combined analyses in which CD4+ and CD8+ sequences were merged in silico. Clonal expansion was defined as at least a 2-fold frequency increase after treatment relative to C1D1, with a pseudocount of 0.5 for undetected baseline clones. Clones with 0 or 1 copy at C1D1 were defined as singleton clones, while clones with 2 or more copies were defined as non-singleton clones. Clones expanded in unsorted samples were assigned a CD4+, CD8+ or unknown annotation through matching of protein sequences in sorted samples from the same patient. Diversity changes from C1D1 to C4D1 were tested in paired samples using Wilcoxon tests. In its TCRdb copy, this immuneACCESS table keeps in-frame sequences only and misses some clones. Where compared with another copy, unresolved V genes explain less than half of these, and the others have no known cause. From that table come the V and J calls and clone size; the DNA was used to work out D and trimming. Counted in this sample were about 45,000 clones; approximately 70% of them appeared once. The top ten clonotypes cover 2.5% to 3% of the sample.

The V and J genes are TRBV6-5 and TRBJ1-2; TRBD1 might be the D gene, on 5 matching bases. The source of this sequence is a human donor with classical Hodgkin lymphoma. This sample comprised peripheral blood mononuclear cells (PBMCs), obtained before the second cycle of nivolumab. The bases are TGTGCCAGCAGTTACTCGGGAGGGGAGGAACTCTATGGCTACACCTTC. Its protein reads: CASSYSGGEELYGYTF.